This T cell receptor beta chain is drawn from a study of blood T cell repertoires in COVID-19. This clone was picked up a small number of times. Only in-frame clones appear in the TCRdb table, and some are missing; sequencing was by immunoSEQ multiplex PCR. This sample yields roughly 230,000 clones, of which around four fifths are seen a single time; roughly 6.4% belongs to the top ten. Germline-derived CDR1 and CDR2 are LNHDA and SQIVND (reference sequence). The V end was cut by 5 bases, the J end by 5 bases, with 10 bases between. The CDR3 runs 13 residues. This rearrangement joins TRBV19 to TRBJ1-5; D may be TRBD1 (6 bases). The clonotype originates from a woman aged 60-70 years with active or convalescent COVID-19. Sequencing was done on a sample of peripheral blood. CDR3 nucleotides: TGTGCCAGTAGTGAACAGGGCCATCAGCCCCAGCATTTT. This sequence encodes CASSEQGHQPQHF.